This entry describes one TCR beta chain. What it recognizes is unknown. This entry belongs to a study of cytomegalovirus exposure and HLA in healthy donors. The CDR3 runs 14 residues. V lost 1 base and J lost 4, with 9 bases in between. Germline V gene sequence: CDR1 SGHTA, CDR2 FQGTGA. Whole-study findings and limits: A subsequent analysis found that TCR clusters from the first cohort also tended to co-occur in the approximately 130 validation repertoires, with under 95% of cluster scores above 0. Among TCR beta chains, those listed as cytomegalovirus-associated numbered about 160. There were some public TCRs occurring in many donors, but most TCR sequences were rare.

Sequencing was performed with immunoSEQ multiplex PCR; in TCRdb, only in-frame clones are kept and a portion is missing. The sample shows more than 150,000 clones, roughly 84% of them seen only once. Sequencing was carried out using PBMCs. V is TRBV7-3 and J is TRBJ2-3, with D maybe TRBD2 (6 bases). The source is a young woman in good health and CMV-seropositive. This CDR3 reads CASSLSGASDTQYF. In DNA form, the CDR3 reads TGTGCCAGCAGCTTAAGCGGGGCCTCAGATACGCAGTATTTT.